The 13 T cell receptor beta chains below were found in one sample sequenced in a study of cytotoxic CD8 clonotypes in ibrutinib-treated CLL. TCRdb keeps only in-frame clones here, not all; method: immunoSEQ multiplex PCR. This sample yields 300,000 to 400,000 clones, of which about 64% are seen a single time; under 8% belongs to the top ten. Material: PBMCs, obtained after 36 months of ibrutinib treatment. These receptors all come from a human donor with chronic lymphocytic leukemia.

The CDR3 sequence is CASSLVGGAAEQYF. The CDR3 bases are TGTGCCAGCAGCTTAGTCGGAGGGGCGGCCGAGCAGTACTTC. The chain has TRBV7-9 and TRBJ2-7; tentative D call: TRBD2 (6 bases). The V end was cut by 1 base, the J end by 6 bases, with 13 bases between. The germline CDR1 and CDR2 sequences are SEHNR and FQNEAQ (reference sequence). The CDR3 loop spans 14 amino acids.

The V call is TRBV27, the J call TRBJ1-2, with TRBD1 matching 8 bases. CDR1 and CDR2 (germline): MNHEY, SMNVEV (reference sequence). Unmatched junction bases numbered 5, after V lost 5 bases and J lost 6 bases. The CDR3 spans 13 residues. The CDR3 reads CASSPQGANGYTF. CDR3 DNA: TGTGCCAGCAGTCCCCAGGGGGCGAATGGCTACACCTTC.

The sample holds one count of this clone. The chain combines TRBV7-6 with TRBJ2-3; 8 nucleotides align to TRBD2. The J segment lost 6 bases and the V segment lost 4 bases, leaving 12 bases of the junction unmatched. The germline CDR1 and CDR2 sequences are SGHVS and FNYEAQ. The CDR3 covers 16 residues. Here the CDR3 reads CASSYGSGGHGDTQYF. CDR3 nucleotides: TGTGCCAGCAGCTACGGCAGCGGGGGTCATGGGGATACGCAGTATTTT.

The gene calls are TRBV7-2 and TRBJ2-1; the match to TRBD1 covers 10 bases. The V segment lost 5 bases and the J segment 6 bases; nucleotides outside the gene matches: 7. The CDR3 totals 15 residues. Germline values: CDR1 SGHTA, CDR2 FQGNSA. The CDR3 nucleotides are TGTGCCAGCAGCCTCCGGGACAGGGGCGGCAATGAGCAGTTCTTC. Amino acid sequence: CASSLRDRGGNEQFF. Using reference TRBV7-2 and TRBJ2-1 for the parts outside the CDR3, the full variable domain is GAGVSQSPSNKVTEKGKDVELRCDPISGHTALYWYRQSLGQGLEFLIYFQGNSAPDKSGLPSDRFSAERTGGSVSTLTIQRTQQEDSAVYLCASSLRDRGGNEQFFGPGTRLTVL.

The sample holds one count of this clone. The chain employs TRBV29-1 and TRBJ1-2; tentative D call: TRBD1 (5 bases). This CDR3 is built from 12 residues. Per the germline V gene, CDR1 is SQVTM and CDR2 is ANQGSEA. V lost 3 bases and J lost 4, with 9 bases in between. The CDR3 bases are TGCAGCGTTGATGGCAGGGCCTATGGCTACACCTTC. Its translation is CSVDGRAYGYTF.

J is TRBJ2-2 and V is TRBV5-1, with 11 bases matching TRBD2. The CDR3 has 18 amino acids. Trimming took 4 bases from V and 7 from J; bases not matched to a gene: 15. The germline V gene has CDR1 SGHRS and CDR2 YFSETQ. CDR3 sequence reads: CASSPRPLAGGGDGELFF. CDR3 DNA: TGCGCCAGCAGCCCCCGCCCGCTAGCGGGGGGAGGAGACGGGGAGCTGTTTTTT. The full variable domain, in which reference TRBV5-1 and TRBJ2-2 provide the parts outside the CDR3, is KAGVTQTPRYLIKTRGQQVTLSCSPISGHRSVSWYQQTPGQGLQFLFEYFSETQRNKGNFPGRFSGRQFSNSRSEMNVSTLELGDSALYLCASSPRPLAGGGDGELFFGEGSRLTVL.

V and J are TRBV7-3 and TRBJ2-1; TRBD1 matches at 7 bases. The germline CDR1 and CDR2 sequences are SGHTA and FQGTGA. V gave up 1 base and J gave up 4 bases; unmatched junction bases: 10. The CDR3 covers 17 residues. CDR3 DNA: TGTGCCAGCAGCTTAAGAAACAGGGGAACAGGATACAATGAGCAGTTCTTC. Residues: CASSLRNRGTGYNEQFF.

In this sample, this clone turned up once. This chain uses TRBV11-3 with TRBJ1-1; D ambiguous. This CDR3 region has 13 residues. Trimming shortened V by 3 bases and J by 0 bases, and 5 bases separated the two germline ends. CDR1 SGHNT and CDR2 YENEEA come from the germline V gene. CDR3 DNA: TGTGCCAGCAGCTTTACATTGAACACTGAAGCTTTCTTT. Translating gives CASSFTLNTEAFF.

This chain links TRBV5-6 with TRBJ2-2; TRBD2 is a possible D gene (6 bases). The CDR3 is made up of 18 amino acids. V was trimmed by 3 bases and J by 4 bases, leaving 22 bases between them. Germline V lookup: CDR1 SGHDT, CDR2 YYEEEE. CDR3 residues: CASSYVTTSSAFTGELFF. The CDR3 region has the DNA TGTGCCAGCAGCTACGTGACAACTAGCAGCGCCTTCACCGGGGAGCTGTTTTTT.

This clone came up a few times. The V gene is TRBV5-1, the J gene TRBJ2-1; D not resolved. The CDR3 extends over 11 amino acids. Trimming stripped 4 bases from V and 7 bases from J, with 6 bases between. Germline loops: CDR1 SGHRS, CDR2 YFSETQ. This chain's CDR3 is CASSVSNEQFF. DNA of the CDR3: TGCGCCAGCAGCGTCAGTAATGAGCAGTTCTTC.

V is TRBV13 and J is TRBJ1-2; maybe TRBD1 (5 bases). The CDR3 has 14 amino acids. Germline V gene sequence: CDR1 PRHDT, CDR2 FYEKMQ (reference sequence). V was cut by 6 bases and J by 6 bases, with 17 bases left in between. CDR3 loop: CASSPGGGVHGYTF. For the CDR3, the DNA is TGTGCCAGCAGTCCTGGGGGGGGAGTGCATGGCTACACCTTC.

This clone was picked up a small number of times. V usage is TRBV20-1 and J usage is TRBJ1-2, with D unresolved. Per the germline V gene, CDR1 is DFQATT and CDR2 is SNEGSKA (reference sequence). The CDR3 sequence is 11 residues long. With 3 bases removed from V and 5 bases from J, the gap between germline ends came to 7 bases. CDR3: CSASARYGYTF. In nucleotides, the CDR3 is TGCAGTGCTAGTGCCAGATATGGCTACACCTTC.

The CDR3, as DNA: TGTGCAAGGGGGACAAGCCAAGAGACCCAGTACTTC. Its translation is CARGTSQETQYF. This chain uses TRBV12-2 with TRBJ2-5; TRBD1 is taken as the D call from the table, unchecked against the DNA. TRBV12-2 counts as a pseudogene. The CDR3 runs to 12 residues.